This entry lists 32 T cell receptor beta chains sequenced from one sample in a study of blood T cells in healthy people across ages. Next came a second PCR, run for about 7 to 12 cycles, which used a sample-barcoded 5' primer along with a J-beta primer mix. TCRdb re-derived calls from the 5' RACE reads in MiXCR, one entry per CDR3 protein. The sample lists over 600,000 distinct CDR3 sequences, 46% occurring once. The sequenced sample consisted of blood. The source of these receptors is a man aged 80 or over in good health.

This rearrangement joins TRBV7-2 to TRBJ2-5, with D possibly being TRBD2 (5 bases). CDR3 length equals 14 residues. CDR1 is SGHTA, CDR2 FQGNSA, per germline. The V and J ends lost 2 bases and 7 bases respectively, with 14 bases between them. The CDR3 is CASSLRGGPGTQYF. Here the CDR3 DNA reads TGTGCCAGCAGCTTAAGAGGAGGACCAGGGACCCAGTACTTC.

Only a few counts were recorded for this clonotype. Sequence at one end of the junction differs from germline and may be a read error. The chain uses TRBV11-1 and TRBJ2-1; perhaps TRBD1 as D (5 bases). The CDR3 runs to 15 residues. Germline lookup yields CDR1 SGHAT and CDR2 FQDESV (reference sequence). The CDR3 DNA is TGTGCCAGCAGCTTGGGCGACAGCTCCTACAATGGGCAGTTCTTC. This encodes CASSLGDSSYNGQFF.

This clonotype was observed a few times. The rearrangement joins TRBV5-1 to TRBJ2-7; TRBD1 agrees at 9 bases. The CDR3 has 15 residues. V trimming: 1 base; J trimming: 3 bases; junction bases outside the gene matches: 5. CDR1 and CDR2 from the germline V gene are SGHRS and YFSETQ. The CDR3 loop reads CASSLQGQGFYEQYF. The CDR3 bases are TGCGCCAGCAGCTTGCAGGGACAGGGTTTCTACGAGCAGTACTTC.

In regard to this clonotype: A read error may be the cause here, since a much bigger clone is one base away. CDR3 DNA: TGCAGCGTTGAGTCGGTTCGGGGGATTGCGGAGCAGTACTTC. Protein product: CSVESVRGIAEQYF. The chain recombines TRBV29-1 with TRBJ2-7, with D possibly TRBD2 on 6 matching bases. The CDR3 spans 14 residues. The V and J ends lost 3 bases and 7 bases respectively, with 19 bases between them. From germline, CDR1 is SQVTM and CDR2 ANQGSEA.

The chain uses TRBV7-9 and TRBJ2-1; 8 bases align to TRBD1. The CDR3 extends over 15 amino acids. With V trimmed by 1 base and J by 12 bases, 11 bases remained unmatched. Per the germline V gene, CDR1 is SEHNR and CDR2 is FQNEAQ (reference sequence). The CDR3 region has the DNA TGTGCCAGCAGCTTAGGGATAGTGGGACAGGACGCGCAGTTCTTC. Its protein product is CASSLGIVGQDAQFF.

The chain employs TRBV2 and TRBJ2-2, with D perhaps matching TRBD2 (5 bases). The germline gives CDR1 SNHLY, CDR2 FYNNEI. This CDR3 has 15 amino acids. V was pared by 0 bases and J by 3 bases, with 8 bases between. Here the CDR3 reads CASSEAREHTGELFF. CDR3 nucleotide sequence: TGTGCCAGCAGTGAAGCCCGGGAACACACCGGGGAGCTGTTTTTT.

The chain employs TRBV14 and TRBJ2-7, with D unclear. Trimming removed 6 bases from V and 3 bases from J, with 12 bases in between. The CDR3 length is 13 residues. CDR1 and CDR2 (germline): SGHDN, FVKESK. CDR3 amino acids: CASSKGEYYEQYF. For the CDR3, the DNA is TGTGCCAGCAGTAAGGGCGAGTACTACGAGCAGTACTTC.

The genes are TRBV7-2 and TRBJ2-5, with D perhaps matching TRBD2 (6 bases). The J call may be wrong; the DNA end is better matched by TRBJ2-7. Looked up from germline, CDR1 is SGHTA and CDR2 is FQGNSA. CDR3 length equals 15 residues. The CDR3, as DNA: TGTGCCAGCAGCCGGGGGACTCAGGGCCCCTACGAGCAGTACTTC. Translation: CASSRGTQGPYEQYF.

The gene calls are TRBV20-1 and TRBJ1-1; D may be TRBD1 (5 bases). V lost 6 bases and J 0 bases, leaving 11 bases between the germline ends. This CDR3 is built from 13 residues. CDR1 is DFQATT, CDR2 SNEGSKA, per germline (reference sequence). CDR3 in DNA: TGCAGTGCGTCTACAGGACTGAACACTGAAGCTTTCTTT. Translation: CSASTGLNTEAFF.

The chain has TRBV20-1 and TRBJ2-1, with 8 bases identical to TRBD2. The V and J ends lost 2 bases and 7 bases, in that order; junction bases with no gene match: 10. This CDR3 is built from 15 residues. Germline CDR1 is DFQATT and CDR2 is SNEGSKA (reference sequence). In DNA form, the CDR3 reads TGCAGTGCTAGAATCTTCGGGGGGGGGCCGAATGAGCAGTTCTTC. Protein sequence: CSARIFGGGPNEQFF.

V usage is TRBV6-6 and J usage is TRBJ2-3, with a possible D match to TRBD1 (5 bases). From germline, CDR1 is MNHNY and CDR2 SVGAGI (reference sequence). The V and J ends lost 6 bases and 5 bases respectively, with 15 bases between them. This CDR3 is built from 14 residues. Written as DNA, the CDR3 is TGTGCCAGCAGGCCGCAGGGAACAGGAGATACGCAGTATTTT. Translating gives CASRPQGTGDTQYF.

The CDR3 spells CSARASQRGQSPLHF. The CDR3 nucleotides are TGCAGTGCTAGAGCTTCGCAGAGGGGACAATCACCCCTCCACTTT. V usage is TRBV20-1 and J usage is TRBJ1-6; TRBD1 might be the D (6 bases). Germline V gene data show CDR1 as DFQATT and CDR2 as SNEGSKA (reference sequence). The CDR3 has 15 amino acids. V was clipped by 1 base and J by 10 bases, with 17 bases between them.

The chain employs TRBV5-1 and TRBJ2-4; D gene uncertain. Between the trimmed V and J ends, which lost 4 bases and 5 bases, there was a span of 10 bases. This CDR3 comprises 13 residues. Germline CDR1 is SGHRS and CDR2 is YFSETQ. For the CDR3, the DNA is TGCGCCAGCAGCCCGGGCGGAGAAAACATTCAGTACTTC. It is translated as CASSPGGENIQYF. Supplemented by reference TRBV5-1 and TRBJ2-4, the full variable domain reads KAGVTQTPRYLIKTRGQQVTLSCSPISGHRSVSWYQQTPGQGLQFLFEYFSETQRNKGNFPGRFSGRQFSNSRSEMNVSTLELGDSALYLCASSPGGENIQYFGAGTRLSVL.

About this clonotype itself: A much larger clone lies a single base off, so this may be a read error. V gene TRBV29-1 combines with J gene TRBJ2-1; 10 bases match TRBD2. Trimming took 2 bases from V and 12 from J; bases not matched to a gene: 7. The CDR3 length is 13 residues. Per the germline V gene, CDR1 is SQVTM and CDR2 is ANQGSEA. The CDR3 coding sequence is TGCAGCGTTGAATGGCTAGCGGGAGATGTGCAGTTCTTC. Its translation: CSVEWLAGDVQFF.

V gene TRBV20-1 combines with J gene TRBJ2-6, with 8 bases that match TRBD1. This CDR3 is 18 amino acids long. The V gene's germline CDR1 is DFQATT and CDR2 SNEGSKA (reference sequence). V shed 1 base, J shed 0 bases, and the junction held 8 bases outside the gene matches. The CDR3 DNA reads TGCAGTGCTAGAGGACGACAGGGGACAAGCTCTGGGGCCAACGTCCTGACTTTC. Its protein product is CSARGRQGTSSGANVLTF.

The chain links TRBV24-1 to TRBJ2-2; 7 nucleotides match TRBD1. Germline-derived CDR1 and CDR2 are KGHDR and SFDVKD. The V and J ends lost 7 bases and 4 bases, in that order; junction bases with no gene match: 23. The CDR3 consists of 20 residues. For the CDR3, the DNA is TGTGCCACCAGCGAAACTGGACAGCAAAGGGGGCGAGGATCCACCGGGGAGCTGTTTTTT. Translation gives CATSETGQQRGRGSTGELFF.

The table lists this clonotype with many counts. V is TRBV27 and J is TRBJ2-7; D possibly matches TRBD1 or TRBD2 (5 bases each). This CDR3 has 14 residues. The germline gives CDR1 MNHEY, CDR2 SMNVEV (reference sequence). V was clipped by 2 bases and J by 3 bases, with 11 bases between them. The CDR3 loop is CASSLAMGDYEQYF. CDR3 sequence (DNA): TGTGCCAGCAGTTTAGCAATGGGGGACTACGAGCAGTACTTC.

The chain is built from TRBV4-2 and TRBJ2-7, with 7 bases matching TRBD1. The length of the CDR3 is 15 residues. Germline V gene sequence: CDR1 LGHNA, CDR2 YNFKEQ. With 4 bases clipped from V and 2 bases from J, the junction kept 8 bases outside the gene matches. CDR3 sequence: CASSPVGDSAYEQYF. CDR3 DNA: TGTGCCAGCAGCCCCGTCGGGGACAGTGCCTACGAGCAGTACTTC.

The chain joins TRBV10-3 to TRBJ1-1, with D tentatively TRBD1 (5 bases). Germline V gene lookup returns CDR1 ENHRY and CDR2 SYGVKD. V was pared by 0 bases and J by 4 bases, with 12 bases between. This CDR3 comprises 15 residues. CDR3 protein: CAISESLGVGTEAFF. CDR3 coding DNA: TGTGCCATCAGTGAGTCTTTGGGGGTAGGCACTGAAGCTTTCTTT.

This sequence joins TRBV19 and TRBJ2-1; D gene unclear. Per germline, CDR1 LNHDA and CDR2 SQIVND (reference sequence). Between the trimmed V and J ends, which lost 9 bases and 5 bases, there was a span of 17 bases. The CDR3 extends over 14 amino acids. Written as DNA, the CDR3 is TGTGCCAGCCGGAAGGTCCTGGGGAACAATGAGCAGTTCTTC. Its translation: CASRKVLGNNEQFF.

The gene calls are TRBV24-1 and TRBJ2-1; 9 bases map to TRBD1. The V gene's germline CDR1 is KGHDR and CDR2 SFDVKD. This CDR3 has 16 residues. V trimming: 5 bases; J trimming: 6 bases; junction bases outside the gene matches: 10. Here the CDR3 DNA reads TGTGCCACCAGTGTTGCCGGGACAGGGTTGGGCAATGAGCAGTTCTTC. Its translation is CATSVAGTGLGNEQFF.

This clonotype showed up just a few times. The genes are TRBV20-1 and TRBJ2-1; 7 bases are shared with TRBD2. This CDR3 comprises 15 residues. Germline loops: CDR1 DFQATT, CDR2 SNEGSKA (reference sequence). J was trimmed by 1 base and V by 4 bases; bases with no gene match: 7. CDR3 nucleotide sequence: TGCAGTGCTACCCCTGGCGGGAGTTCCTACAATGAGCAGTTCTTC. It specifies CSATPGGSSYNEQFF.

This sequence joins TRBV9 and TRBJ2-3; D gene uncertain. The CDR3 totals 14 residues. The V and J ends lost 2 bases and 0 bases respectively, with 7 bases between them. The germline gives CDR1 SGDLS, CDR2 YYNGEE. The chain's CDR3 is CASSVTRSTDTQYF. The CDR3 nucleotides read TGTGCCAGCAGCGTGACTCGTAGCACAGATACGCAGTATTTT.

J is TRBJ2-1 and V is TRBV5-4, with D possibly matching TRBD2 (6 bases). CDR1 and CDR2 (germline): SGHNT, YYREEE (reference sequence). Trimming removed 6 bases from V and 8 bases from J, with 18 bases in between. The CDR3 is 14 amino acids. The CDR3 spells CASNQGLSRDEQFF. CDR3 nucleotides: TGTGCCAGCAACCAGGGACTTAGCAGGGATGAGCAGTTCTTC.

In its sample, this clonotype was seen a few times. The rearrangement joins TRBV4-2 to TRBJ2-7; D is ambiguous. V gave up 1 base and J gave up 3 bases, with 7 bases separating them. CDR3 size: 13 residues. CDR1 and CDR2 (germline): LGHNA, YNFKEQ. The CDR3 protein is CASSQAPIYEQYF. The DNA for the CDR3 is TGTGCCAGCAGCCAAGCCCCTATCTACGAGCAGTACTTC.

This clonotype was found a few times. The genes are TRBV30 and TRBJ1-6; the D gene is possibly TRBD1 (5 bases). The CDR3 consists of 11 residues. Trimming stripped 8 bases from V and 8 bases from J, with 10 bases between. Per the germline V gene, CDR1 is GTSNPN and CDR2 is SVGIG (reference sequence). This CDR3 is CAGTSDSPLHF. Written as DNA, the CDR3 is TGTGCCGGGACTTCGGATTCACCCCTCCACTTT. Together with reference TRBV30 and TRBJ1-6, the CDR3 gives the full variable domain: SQTIHQWPATLVQPVGSPLSLECTVEGTSNPNLYWYRQAAGRGLQLLFYSVGIGQISSEVPQNLSASRPQDRQFILSSKKLLLSDSGFYLCAGTSDSPLHFGNGTRLTVT.

This clonotype appeared a few times. The rearrangement links TRBV4-3 to TRBJ2-7; a possible D gene is TRBD2 (6 bases). V gave up 0 bases and J gave up 5 bases, with 20 bases separating them. Germline V gene sequence: CDR1 LGHNA, CDR2 YSLEER. The CDR3 covers 17 residues. This CDR3 is CASSQDYGSENNDEQYF. The DNA of the CDR3 is TGCGCCAGCAGCCAAGATTACGGGAGCGAAAACAATGACGAGCAGTACTTC.

This sequence joins TRBV28 and TRBJ1-1; maybe TRBD1 (5 bases). Germline V gene sequence: CDR1 MDHEN, CDR2 SYDVKM. The CDR3 covers 15 residues. V was trimmed by 2 bases and J by 1 base, leaving 11 bases between them. The DNA for the CDR3 is TGTGCCAGCAGTTTAGCCCTGAGGGGGAACACTGAAGCTTTCTTT. This gives the protein CASSLALRGNTEAFF.

This clonotype was picked up one time. The CDR3 loop is CASSLHGRAPYEQYF. CDR3 bases: TGTGCCAGCAGTTTACACGGGAGGGCACCCTACGAGCAGTACTTC. V usage is TRBV28 and J usage is TRBJ2-7; the match to TRBD2 covers 8 bases. CDR3 length: 15 amino acids. Germline CDR1 MDHEN, CDR2 SYDVKM. J was trimmed by 2 bases and V by 2 bases; bases with no gene match: 5.

The rearrangement links TRBV5-1 to TRBJ1-2; D is perhaps TRBD1 (5 bases). Per germline, CDR1 SGHRS and CDR2 YFSETQ. The CDR3 sequence is 15 residues long. The V end was cut by 0 bases, the J end by 7 bases, with 16 bases between. The CDR3 spells CASSLATAGQGGYTF. The CDR3 bases are TGCGCCAGCAGCTTGGCTACGGCAGGACAAGGTGGCTACACCTTC.

This clonotype turned up a few times. The rearrangement joins TRBV28 to TRBJ2-7, with 9 bases identical to TRBD1. Trimming cost V 5 bases and J 2 bases; bases outside gene matches: 13. Germline lookup yields CDR1 MDHEN and CDR2 SYDVKM. The CDR3 is 17 residues long. DNA of the CDR3: TGTGCCAGCAGTCCGGGACAGGGACCCGTCCTTACCTACGAGCAGTACTTC. Translation gives CASSPGQGPVLTYEQYF.

This clonotype appeared many times. The J gene is TRBJ1-2, the V gene TRBV5-1; possibly TRBD1 for D (5 bases). This CDR3 spans 13 amino acids. V lost 0 bases to trimming and J lost 8 bases, with 11 bases between them. Germline lookup yields CDR1 SGHRS and CDR2 YFSETQ. The CDR3 loop is CASSLEGDGGYTF. CDR3 coding DNA: TGCGCCAGCAGCTTGGAAGGGGATGGCGGCTACACCTTC.